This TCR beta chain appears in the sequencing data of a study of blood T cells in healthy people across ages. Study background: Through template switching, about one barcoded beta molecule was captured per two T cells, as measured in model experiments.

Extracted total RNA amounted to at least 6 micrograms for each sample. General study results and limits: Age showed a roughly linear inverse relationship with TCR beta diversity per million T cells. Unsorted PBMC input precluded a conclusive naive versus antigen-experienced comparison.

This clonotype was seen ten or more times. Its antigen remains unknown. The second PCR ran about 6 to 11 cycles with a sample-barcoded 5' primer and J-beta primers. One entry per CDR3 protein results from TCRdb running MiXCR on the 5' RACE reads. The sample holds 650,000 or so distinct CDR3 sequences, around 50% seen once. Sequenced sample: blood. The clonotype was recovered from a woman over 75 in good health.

The DNA for the CDR3 is TGTGCCAGCAGTTTAAGAAACACAGGAACGCTTACTGTCGAGCAGTACTTC. Translated: CASSLRNTGTLTVEQYF. The V and J genes are TRBV12-3 or TRBV12-4 and TRBJ2-7, with a tentative D call TRBD1 (5 bases). This CDR3 spans 17 amino acids. The V end lost 2 bases, the J end lost 6 bases, and 23 bases lay between the germline ends.